This T cell receptor beta chain stems from a study of OX40 agonist ivuxolimab in advanced cancers. With regard to this clone: What it recognizes is unknown. One junction end does not reproduce the germline sequence, and a read error may be involved.

Here immunoSEQ multiplex PCR was the method, and the copy in TCRdb shows in-frame clones only, minus some. This sample has tens of thousands of clones, with approximately 81% found just once. Overall study results and limits: At 0.1 to 3.0 mg/kg and by week 6, clonal expansion occurred in CD4+ and CD8+ blood T cells.

This CDR3 has 15 amino acids. Germline values: CDR1 MDHEN, CDR2 SYDVKM. This clonotype originated in an adult with an advanced solid tumor such as melanoma, head and neck, liver or kidney cancer. The sample consisted of CD4+ or CD8+ T cells sorted from blood, taken in a trial of the OX40 agonist ivuxolimab. The gene calls are TRBV28 and TRBJ1-2; the D gene is possibly TRBD1 (6 bases). CDR3 nucleotide sequence: TGTGCCAGCAGTTCCTCCGGGACTGGGGGCTATGGCTGCACCTTC. This encodes CASSSSGTGGYGCTF.